This record concerns one TCR beta chain sequence. What it binds is unknown. With V trimmed by 3 bases and J by 5 bases, 14 bases remained unmatched. Germline V gives CDR1 MNHNS, CDR2 SASEGT. The length of the CDR3 is 18 residues. These data originate in a study of T cell responses to AZD1222 COVID-19 vaccine. Study findings and constraints: Nearly half of spike-specific TCRs reportedly go after variant regions that carry no mutations.

The protocol was immunoSEQ multiplex PCR, while the TCRdb copy is restricted to in-frame clones and leaves out a portion. The sample consists of roughly 140,000 clones, about nine tenths of them appearing once. The V call is TRBV6-1, the J call TRBJ2-1; TRBD2 matches at 9 bases. This sequence was found in an adult who had recovered from COVID-19. The material sequenced was peripheral blood, taken after recovery from COVID-19. The CDR3 region has the DNA TGTGCCAGCAGTGAGCGAAGACTAGCGGTCGGAGCGAACAATGAGCAGTTCTTC. Its translation: CASSERRLAVGANNEQFF.